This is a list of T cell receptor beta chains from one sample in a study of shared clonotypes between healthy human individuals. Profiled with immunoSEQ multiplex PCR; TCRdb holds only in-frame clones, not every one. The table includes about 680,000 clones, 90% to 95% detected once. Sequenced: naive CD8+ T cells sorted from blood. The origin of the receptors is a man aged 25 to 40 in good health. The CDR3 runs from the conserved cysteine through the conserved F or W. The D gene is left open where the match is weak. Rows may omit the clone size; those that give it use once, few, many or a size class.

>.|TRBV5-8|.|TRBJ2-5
CASSLDPGREWLETQYF
TGTGCCAGCAGCTTGGATCCCGGGAGAGAATGGTTAGAGACCCAGTACTTC
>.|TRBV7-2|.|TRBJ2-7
CASSYRVDEQYF
TGTGCCAGCAGCTACAGGGTGGACGAGCAGTACTTC
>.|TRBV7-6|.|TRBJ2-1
CASSLEWAYNEQFF
TGTGCCAGCAGCTTAGAATGGGCCTACAATGAGCAGTTCTTC
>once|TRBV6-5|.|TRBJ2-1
CASGMGDEQFF
TGTGCCAGCGGTATGGGGGATGAGCAGTTCTTC
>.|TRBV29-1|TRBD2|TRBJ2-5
CSVEDPLAGLNQETQYF
TGCAGCGTTGAAGATCCACTAGCGGGGCTCAACCAAGAGACCCAGTACTTC
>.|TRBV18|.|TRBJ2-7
CASSPINSYEQYF
TGTGCCAGCTCACCTATCAACAGCTACGAGCAGTACTTC
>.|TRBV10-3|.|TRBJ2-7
CAISESTGLYEQYF
TGTGCCATCAGTGAGTCAACAGGGCTGTACGAGCAGTACTTC
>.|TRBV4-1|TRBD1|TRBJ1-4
CASSQSWGDSRNEKLFF
TGCGCCAGCAGCCAATCCTGGGGGGACAGCCGTAATGAAAAACTGTTTTTT
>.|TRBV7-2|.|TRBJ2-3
CASSQRDTNTDTQYF
TGTGCCAGCAGCCAACGGGACACTAACACAGATACGCAGTATTTT
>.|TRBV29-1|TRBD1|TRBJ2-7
CSVPTGVEQYF
TGCAGCGTCCCGACAGGGGTCGAGCAGTACTTC
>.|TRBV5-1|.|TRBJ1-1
CASSPLWGSTEAFF
TGCGCCAGCAGCCCCCTGTGGGGCAGCACTGAAGCTTTCTTT
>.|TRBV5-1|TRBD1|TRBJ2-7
CASSLQGALYEQYF
TGCGCCAGCAGCTTGCAGGGGGCCCTCTACGAGCAGTACTTC
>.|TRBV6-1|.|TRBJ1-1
CASSEERGAVNTEAFF
TGTGCCAGCAGTGAAGAGAGGGGAGCGGTGAACACTGAAGCTTTCTTT
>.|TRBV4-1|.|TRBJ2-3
CASNRALGTDTQYF
TGCGCCAGCAACCGAGCGCTTGGCACAGATACGCAGTATTTT
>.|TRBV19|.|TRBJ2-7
CASSAGPSYEQYF
TGTGCCAGTAGTGCAGGTCCCTCCTACGAGCAGTACTTC
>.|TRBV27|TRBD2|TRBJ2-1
CASSLGGGWNEQFF
TGTGCCAGCAGTTTGGGGGGGGGTTGGAATGAGCAGTTCTTC
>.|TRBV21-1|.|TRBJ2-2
CASSLGPLAFGSTGELFF
TGTGCCAGCAGCCTGGGGCCACTAGCGTTCGGTAGCACCGGGGAGCTGTTTTTT
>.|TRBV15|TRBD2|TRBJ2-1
CATSSYGLAGERWGNEQFF
TGTGCCACCAGCAGCTACGGACTAGCGGGAGAGAGGTGGGGCAATGAGCAGTTCTTC
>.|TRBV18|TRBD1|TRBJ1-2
CASSPPGTGDGYTF
TGTGCCAGCTCACCACCTGGGACAGGGGATGGCTACACCTTC
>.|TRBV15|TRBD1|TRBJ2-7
CATSRDLFPGQGGEQYF
TGTGCCACCAGCAGAGATTTGTTCCCGGGACAGGGGGGCGAGCAGTACTTC
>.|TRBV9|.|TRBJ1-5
CASSLGGGDQPQHF
TGTGCCAGCAGCCTCGGAGGGGGGGATCAGCCCCAGCATTTT
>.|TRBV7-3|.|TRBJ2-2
CASNPGVATGGTGELFF
TGTGCCAGCAACCCGGGAGTGGCTACTGGGGGCACCGGGGAGCTGTTTTTT
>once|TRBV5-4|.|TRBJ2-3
CASNGANTDTQYF
TGTGCCAGCAATGGGGCCAACACAGATACGCAGTATTTT
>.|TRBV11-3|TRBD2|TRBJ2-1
CASSLVPPGTSAQGLDEQFF
TGTGCCAGCAGCTTAGTTCCTCCCGGGACTAGCGCCCAGGGTCTCGATGAGCAGTTCTTC
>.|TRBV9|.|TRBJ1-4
CASSTGRLTNEKLFF
TGTGCCAGCAGCACCGGACGTTTAACTAATGAAAAACTGTTTTTT
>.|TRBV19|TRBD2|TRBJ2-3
CASSIGELAETDTQYF
TGTGCCAGTAGTATAGGTGAACTAGCGGAGACAGATACGCAGTATTTT
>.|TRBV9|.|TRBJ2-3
CASSARGAAVSTDTQYF
TGTGCCAGCAGCGCTAGGGGGGCAGCCGTTAGCACAGATACGCAGTATTTT
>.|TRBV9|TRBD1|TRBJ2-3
CASSTGTVSTDTQYF
TGTGCCAGCAGCACCGGGACAGTGAGCACAGATACGCAGTATTTT
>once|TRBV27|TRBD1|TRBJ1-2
CASSWDRNYGYTF
TGTGCCAGCAGTTGGGACAGAAACTATGGCTACACCTTC
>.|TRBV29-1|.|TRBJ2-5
CSFTPGSQETQYF
TGCAGCTTTACCCCGGGATCCCAAGAGACCCAGTACTTC
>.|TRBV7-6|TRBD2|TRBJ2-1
CASSPSGRGNEQFF
TGTGCCAGCAGCCCTAGCGGGAGGGGGAATGAGCAGTTCTTC
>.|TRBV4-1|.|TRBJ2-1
CASSWDNYNEQFF
TGCGCCAGCAGTTGGGACAACTACAATGAGCAGTTCTTC
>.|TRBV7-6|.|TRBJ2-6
CASSPSQVGGANVLTF
TGTGCCAGCAGCCCAAGCCAGGTGGGGGGGGCCAACGTCCTGACTTTC
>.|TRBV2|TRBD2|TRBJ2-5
CASSEGLAGFGETQYF
TGTGCCAGCAGTGAGGGACTAGCGGGATTCGGAGAGACCCAGTACTTC
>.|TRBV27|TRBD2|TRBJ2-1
CASSPISTSGVGNEQFF
TGTGCCAGCAGTCCGATTTCAACTAGCGGGGTCGGGAATGAGCAGTTCTTC
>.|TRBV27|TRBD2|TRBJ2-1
CASGEAGEWNEQFF
TGTGCCAGCGGGGAGGCGGGAGAGTGGAATGAGCAGTTCTTC
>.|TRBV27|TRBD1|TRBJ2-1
CASSRDSNEQFF
TGTGCCAGCAGTCGGGACAGCAATGAGCAGTTCTTC
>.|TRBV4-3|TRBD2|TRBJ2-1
CASSQDRGVLAAYNEQFF
TGCGCCAGCAGCCAAGATCGAGGCGTACTAGCGGCCTACAATGAGCAGTTCTTC
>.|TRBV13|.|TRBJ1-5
CASSFGGNQPQHF
TGTGCCAGCAGCTTCGGGGGAAATCAGCCCCAGCATTTT
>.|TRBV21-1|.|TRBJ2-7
CASSTQGTSYEQYF
TGTGCCAGCAGCACACAGGGAACGTCCTACGAGCAGTACTTC
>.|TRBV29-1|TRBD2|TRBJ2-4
CSVDGLAGGPLAKNIQYF
TGCAGCGTCGACGGACTAGCGGGAGGGCCCCTCGCCAAAAACATTCAGTACTTC
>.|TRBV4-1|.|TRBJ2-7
CASSQGIIFVEEQYF
TGCGCCAGCAGCCAAGGAATTATCTTCGTTGAGGAGCAGTACTTC
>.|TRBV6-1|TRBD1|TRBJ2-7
CASDPGQGYYEQYF
TGTGCCAGCGATCCCGGACAGGGATACTACGAGCAGTACTTC
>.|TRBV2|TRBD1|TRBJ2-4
CASSVKGAAKNIQYF
TGTGCCAGCAGTGTCAAGGGGGCAGCCAAAAACATTCAGTACTTC
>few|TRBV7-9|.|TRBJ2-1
CASSAPGSLDEQFF
TGTGCCAGCAGCGCGCCGGGTAGTTTGGATGAGCAGTTCTTC
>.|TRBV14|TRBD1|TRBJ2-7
CASSQSGTGLYEQYF
TGTGCCAGCAGCCAATCCGGGACAGGACTCTACGAGCAGTACTTC
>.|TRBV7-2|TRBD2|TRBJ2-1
CASSSLAGGWNEQFF
TGTGCCAGCAGCTCCTTAGCGGGAGGCTGGAATGAGCAGTTCTTC
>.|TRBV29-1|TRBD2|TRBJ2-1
CSVPSGRARLEQFF
TGCAGCGTCCCTAGCGGGAGGGCCCGGCTTGAGCAGTTCTTC
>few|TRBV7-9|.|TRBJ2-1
CASSHDNEQFF
TGTGCCAGCAGCCACGATAATGAGCAGTTCTTC
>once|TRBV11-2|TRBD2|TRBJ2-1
CASSFPSGSVTYNEQFF
TGTGCCAGCAGCTTTCCTAGCGGGAGTGTCACCTACAATGAGCAGTTCTTC
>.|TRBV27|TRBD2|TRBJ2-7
CASSAGTSGRSQYF
TGTGCCAGCAGCGCCGGGACTAGCGGGAGATCCCAGTACTTC